This T cell receptor beta chain was sequenced for a study of coeliac disease. Findings and limits, study-wide: Intraepithelial and lamina propria fractions were not highly pure, so cross-contamination was possible.

This clone was counted only a few times. The target antigen is unknown. Distinct nucleotide sequences in the sample also encode this CDR3. Sequencing used immunoSEQ multiplex PCR; TCRdb keeps in-frame clones, though not all of them. The data contain 950 to 1,300 clones, about two thirds of them singletons. The TCR comes from a human donor without celiac disease. Specimen: intraepithelial lymphocytes from the gut.

The CDR3 coding sequence is TGTGCCAGTAGCCTCGACAGCTCCTACGAGCAGTACTTC. It is translated as CASSLDSSYEQYF. The chain joins TRBV19 to TRBJ2-7; D possibly corresponds to TRBD1 (5 bases). In germline, CDR1 is LNHDA, CDR2 SQIVND (reference sequence). V dropped 6 bases and J dropped 0 bases, with 9 bases sitting between them. This CDR3 has 13 residues.